This T cell receptor (beta chain) was retrieved from a study of T-cell reconstitution after alpha-beta-depleted transplantation in children. Study-wide points: Some patients showed high day-60 TCRbeta diversity, which derived from surviving recipient T cells and thymic progenitors. Several hundred rapidly expanded clones from non-depleted graft cells reportedly supplied alpha-beta T cells about two months post-transplant.

This sample's TCRbeta library carried unique molecular identifier barcodes. TCRdb recomputed calls from the PCR reads with MiXCR, one row per CDR3 protein. This sample has some 830,000 distinct CDR3 sequences; approximately 15% occur once, and the top ten carry about 4.6%. Concerning this clonotype itself: What it recognizes is unknown.

The length of the CDR3 is 14 residues. Per the germline V gene, CDR1 is SGHTA and CDR2 is FQGNSA. Trimming shortened V by 5 bases and J by 5 bases, and 13 bases separated the two germline ends. The chain carries TRBV7-2 and TRBJ2-1; possibly TRBD1 for D (6 bases). This receptor was obtained from a male patient between 5 and 17 years old who had a stem cell transplant for acute lymphoblastic leukemia, so the T cells may come from the graft donor. The specimen comprised PBMCs, mostly from graft donor cells, sampled 360 days after TCRalphabeta/CD19-depleted stem cell transplant. The CDR3 region has the DNA TGTGCCAGCAGCCTGACCTGGACAGACAATGAGCAGTTCTTC. It specifies CASSLTWTDNEQFF. Combining the CDR3 with reference TRBV7-2 and TRBJ2-1 gives the whole variable domain GAGVSQSPSNKVTEKGKDVELRCDPISGHTALYWYRQSLGQGLEFLIYFQGNSAPDKSGLPSDRFSAERTGGSVSTLTIQRTQQEDSAVYLCASSLTWTDNEQFFGPGTRLTVL.